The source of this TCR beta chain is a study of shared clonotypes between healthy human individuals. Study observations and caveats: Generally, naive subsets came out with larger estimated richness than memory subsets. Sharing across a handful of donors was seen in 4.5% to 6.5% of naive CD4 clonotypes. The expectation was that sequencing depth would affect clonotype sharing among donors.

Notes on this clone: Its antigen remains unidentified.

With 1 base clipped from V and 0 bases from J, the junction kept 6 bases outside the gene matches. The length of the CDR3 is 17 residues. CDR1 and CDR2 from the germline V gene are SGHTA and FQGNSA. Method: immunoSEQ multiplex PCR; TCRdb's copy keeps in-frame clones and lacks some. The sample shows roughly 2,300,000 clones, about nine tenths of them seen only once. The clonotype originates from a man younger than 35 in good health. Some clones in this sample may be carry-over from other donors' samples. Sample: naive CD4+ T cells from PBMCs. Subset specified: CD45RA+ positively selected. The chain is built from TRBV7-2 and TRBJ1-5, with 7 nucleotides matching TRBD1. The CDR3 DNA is TGTGCCAGCAGCTTAGACAGGGGACCAAATAGCAATCAGCCCCAGCATTTT. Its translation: CASSLDRGPNSNQPQHF.